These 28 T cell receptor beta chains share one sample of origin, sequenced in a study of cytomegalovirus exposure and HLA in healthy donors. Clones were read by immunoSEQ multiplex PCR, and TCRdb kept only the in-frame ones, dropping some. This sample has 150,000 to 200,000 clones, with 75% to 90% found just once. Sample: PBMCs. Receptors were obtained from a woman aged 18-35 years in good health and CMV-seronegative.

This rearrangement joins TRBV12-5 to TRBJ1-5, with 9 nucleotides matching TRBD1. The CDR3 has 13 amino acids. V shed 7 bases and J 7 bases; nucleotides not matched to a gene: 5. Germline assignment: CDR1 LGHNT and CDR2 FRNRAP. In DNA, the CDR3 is TGTGCTAGTGTCATCACAGGGGGCCAGCCCCAGCATTTT. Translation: CASVITGGQPQHF. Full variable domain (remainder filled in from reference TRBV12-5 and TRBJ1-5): DARVTQTPRHKVTEMGQEVTMRCQPILGHNTVFWYRQTMMQGLELLAYFRNRAPLDDSGMPKDRFSAEMPDATLATLKIQPSEPRDSAVYFCASVITGGQPQHFGDGTRLSIL.

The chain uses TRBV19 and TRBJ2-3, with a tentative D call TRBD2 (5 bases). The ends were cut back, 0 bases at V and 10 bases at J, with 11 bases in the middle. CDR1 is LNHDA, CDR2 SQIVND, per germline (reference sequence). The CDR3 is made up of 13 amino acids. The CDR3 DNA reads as TGTGCCAGTAGTATAGAACGGGAAAGTCCGCAGTATTTT. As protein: CASSIERESPQYF.

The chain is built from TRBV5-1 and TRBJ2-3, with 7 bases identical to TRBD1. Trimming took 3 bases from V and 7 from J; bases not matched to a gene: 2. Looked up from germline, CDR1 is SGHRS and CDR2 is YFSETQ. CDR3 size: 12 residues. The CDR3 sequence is CASSSTGNTQYF. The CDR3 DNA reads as TGCGCCAGCAGCTCGACAGGGAATACGCAGTATTTT.

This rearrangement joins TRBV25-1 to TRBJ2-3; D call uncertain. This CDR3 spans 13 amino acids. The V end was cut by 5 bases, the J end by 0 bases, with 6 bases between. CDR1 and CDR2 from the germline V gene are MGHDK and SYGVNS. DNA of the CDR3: TGTGCCAGCAGTTTTGTAAGCACAGATACGCAGTATTTT. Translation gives CASSFVSTDTQYF.

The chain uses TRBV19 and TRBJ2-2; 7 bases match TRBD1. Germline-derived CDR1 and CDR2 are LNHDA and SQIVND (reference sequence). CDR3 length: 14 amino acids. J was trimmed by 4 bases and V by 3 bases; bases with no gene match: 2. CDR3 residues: CASSMGQITGELFF. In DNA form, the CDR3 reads TGTGCCAGTAGTATGGGACAGATCACCGGGGAGCTGTTTTTT.

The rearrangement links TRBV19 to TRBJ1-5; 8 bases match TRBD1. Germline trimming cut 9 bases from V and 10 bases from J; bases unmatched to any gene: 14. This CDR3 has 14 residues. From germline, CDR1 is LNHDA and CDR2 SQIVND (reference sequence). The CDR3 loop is CASSPQGAPVPQHF. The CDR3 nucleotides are TGTGCCAGCAGCCCCCAGGGGGCCCCCGTCCCCCAGCATTTT.

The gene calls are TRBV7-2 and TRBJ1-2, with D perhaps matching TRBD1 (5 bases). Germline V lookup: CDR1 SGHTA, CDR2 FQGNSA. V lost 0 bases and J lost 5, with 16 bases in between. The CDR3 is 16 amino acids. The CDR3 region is CASSLAWQGLGYGYTF. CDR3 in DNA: TGTGCCAGCAGCTTAGCGTGGCAGGGTCTCGGGTATGGCTACACCTTC.

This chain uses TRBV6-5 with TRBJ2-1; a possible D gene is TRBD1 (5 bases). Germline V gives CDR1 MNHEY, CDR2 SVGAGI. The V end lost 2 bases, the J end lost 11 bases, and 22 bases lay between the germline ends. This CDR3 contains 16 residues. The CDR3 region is CASSYRGSSSKSKQFF. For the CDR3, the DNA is TGTGCCAGCAGTTACAGGGGCTCCTCAAGTAAATCTAAGCAGTTCTTC.

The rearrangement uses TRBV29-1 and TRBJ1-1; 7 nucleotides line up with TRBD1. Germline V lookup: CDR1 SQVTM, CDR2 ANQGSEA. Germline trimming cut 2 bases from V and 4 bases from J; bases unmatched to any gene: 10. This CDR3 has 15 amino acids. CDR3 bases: TGCAGCGTTGAAAGGCCGGGACAGAAAATCACTGAAGCTTTCTTT. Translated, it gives CSVERPGQKITEAFF. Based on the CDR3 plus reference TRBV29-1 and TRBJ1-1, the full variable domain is SAVISQKPSRDICQRGTSLTIQCQVDSQVTMMFWYRQQPGQSLTLIATANQGSEATYESGFVIDKFPISRPNLTFSTLTVSNMSPEDSSIYLCSVERPGQKITEAFFGQGTRLTVV.

CDR3 in DNA: TGTGCCAGCAGCCCCCAGGGAAAGAATGGCTACACCTTC. Its translation is CASSPQGKNGYTF. The chain links TRBV6-5 to TRBJ1-2; D possibly corresponds to TRBD1 (5 bases). Germline CDR1 reads MNHEY; CDR2 reads SVGAGI. The ends were cut back, 6 bases at V and 6 bases at J, with 14 bases in the middle. This CDR3 contains 13 residues.

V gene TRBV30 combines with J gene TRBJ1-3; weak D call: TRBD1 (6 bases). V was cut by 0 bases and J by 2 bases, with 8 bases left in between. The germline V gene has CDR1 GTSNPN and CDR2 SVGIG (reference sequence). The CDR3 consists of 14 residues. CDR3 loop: CAWSVPGAGNTIYF. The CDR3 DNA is TGTGCCTGGAGTGTACCAGGGGCTGGAAACACCATATATTTT.

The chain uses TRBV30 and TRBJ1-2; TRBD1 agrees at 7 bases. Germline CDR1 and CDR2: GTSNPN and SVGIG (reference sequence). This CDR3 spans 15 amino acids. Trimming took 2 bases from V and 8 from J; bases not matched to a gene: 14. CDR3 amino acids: CAWSPGQASRRGYTF. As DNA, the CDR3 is TGTGCCTGGAGTCCTGGACAGGCCTCGAGGAGGGGCTACACCTTC.

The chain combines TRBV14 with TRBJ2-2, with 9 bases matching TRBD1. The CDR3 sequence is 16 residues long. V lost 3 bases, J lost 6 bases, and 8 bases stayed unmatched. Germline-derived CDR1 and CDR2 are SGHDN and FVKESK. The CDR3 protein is CASSHTGGKVPGELFF. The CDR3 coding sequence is TGTGCCAGCAGCCATACAGGGGGCAAGGTTCCCGGGGAGCTGTTTTTT.

The CDR3, as DNA: TGCGCCAGCAGCCAAGATCGCGGGCTTAAAACCTACGAGCAGTACTTC. It is translated as CASSQDRGLKTYEQYF. J is TRBJ2-7 and V is TRBV4-3; D perhaps matches TRBD2 (5 bases). Deletions cut 0 bases from V and 2 bases from J, with 14 bases between. Germline values: CDR1 LGHNA, CDR2 YSLEER. The CDR3 spans 16 residues.

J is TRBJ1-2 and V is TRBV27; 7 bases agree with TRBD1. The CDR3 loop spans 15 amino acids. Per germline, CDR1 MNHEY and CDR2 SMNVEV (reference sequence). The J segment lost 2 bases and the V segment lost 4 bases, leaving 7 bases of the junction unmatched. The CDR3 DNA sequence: TGTGCCAGCAGTTCCGACAGGGAAGGAAACTATGGCTACACCTTC. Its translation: CASSSDREGNYGYTF.

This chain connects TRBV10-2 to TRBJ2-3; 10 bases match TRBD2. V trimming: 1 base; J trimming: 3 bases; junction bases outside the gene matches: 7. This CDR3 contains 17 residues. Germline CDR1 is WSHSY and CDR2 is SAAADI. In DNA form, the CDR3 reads TGCGCCAGCAGTGAGTTCATTAGCGGGGGGACAACAGATACGCAGTATTTT. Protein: CASSEFISGGTTDTQYF.

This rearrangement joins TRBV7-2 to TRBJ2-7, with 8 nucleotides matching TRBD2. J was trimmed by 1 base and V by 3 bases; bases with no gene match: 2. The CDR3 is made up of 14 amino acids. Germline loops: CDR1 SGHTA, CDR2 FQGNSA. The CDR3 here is CASSFGTRSYEQYF. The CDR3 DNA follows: TGTGCCAGCAGCTTCGGGACTAGGTCCTACGAGCAGTACTTC.

CDR3 amino acids: CASSQDLDEKLFF. The CDR3 region has the DNA TGCGCCAGCAGCCAAGATCTAGATGAAAAACTGTTTTTT. V usage is TRBV4-1 and J usage is TRBJ1-4; D call uncertain. Trimming took 0 bases from V and 6 from J, leaving 5 bases between them. The germline V gene has CDR1 MGHRA and CDR2 YSYEKL. The length of the CDR3 is 13 residues.

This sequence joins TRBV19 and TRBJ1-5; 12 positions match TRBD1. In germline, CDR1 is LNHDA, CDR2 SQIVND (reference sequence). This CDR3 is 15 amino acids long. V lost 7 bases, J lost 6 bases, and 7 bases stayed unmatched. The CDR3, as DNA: TGTGCCAGTACCTTTGGGACAGGGGGCTCTCAGCCCCAGCATTTT. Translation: CASTFGTGGSQPQHF.

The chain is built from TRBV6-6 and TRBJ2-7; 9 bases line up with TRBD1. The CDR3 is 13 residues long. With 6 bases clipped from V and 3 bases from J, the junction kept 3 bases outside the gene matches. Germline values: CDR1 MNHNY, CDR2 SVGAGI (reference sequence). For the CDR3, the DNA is TGTGCCAGCAGGCCGACAGGGGGCTACGAGCAGTACTTC. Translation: CASRPTGGYEQYF.

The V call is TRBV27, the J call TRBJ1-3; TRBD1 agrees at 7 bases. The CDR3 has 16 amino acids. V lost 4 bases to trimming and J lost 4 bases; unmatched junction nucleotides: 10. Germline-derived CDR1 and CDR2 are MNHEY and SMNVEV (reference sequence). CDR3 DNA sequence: TGTGCCAGCAGTTCCACGACAGGGCCCCTCGGAAACACCATATATTTT. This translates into CASSSTTGPLGNTIYF.

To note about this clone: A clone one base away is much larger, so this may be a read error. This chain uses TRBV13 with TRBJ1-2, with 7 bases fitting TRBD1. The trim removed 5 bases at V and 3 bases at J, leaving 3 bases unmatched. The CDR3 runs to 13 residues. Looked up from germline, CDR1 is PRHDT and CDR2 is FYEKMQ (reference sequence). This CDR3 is CASSLGQYYGYTF. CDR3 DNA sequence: TGTGCCAGCAGCCTGGGACAGTACTATGGCTACACCTTC. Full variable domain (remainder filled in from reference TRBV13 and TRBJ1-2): AAGVIQSPRHLIKEKRETATLKCYPIPRHDTVYWYQQGPGQDPQFLISFYEKMQSDKGSIPDRFSAQQFSDYHSELNMSSLELGDSALYFCASSLGQYYGYTFGSGTRLTVV.

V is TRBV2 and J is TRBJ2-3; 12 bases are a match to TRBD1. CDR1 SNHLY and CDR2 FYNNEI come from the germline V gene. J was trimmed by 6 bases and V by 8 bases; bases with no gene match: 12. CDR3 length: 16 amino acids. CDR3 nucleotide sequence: TGTGCCAGCGATCTACCCGGGACAGGGGGCGGGGATACGCAGTATTTT. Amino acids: CASDLPGTGGGDTQYF.

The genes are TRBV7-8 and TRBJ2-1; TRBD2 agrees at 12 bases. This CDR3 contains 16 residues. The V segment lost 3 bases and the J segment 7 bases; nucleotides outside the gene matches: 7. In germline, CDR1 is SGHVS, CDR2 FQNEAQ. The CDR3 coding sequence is TGTGCCAGCAGCTTGTGGACTAGCGGGATGTTGAATGAGCAGTTCTTC. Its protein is CASSLWTSGMLNEQFF.

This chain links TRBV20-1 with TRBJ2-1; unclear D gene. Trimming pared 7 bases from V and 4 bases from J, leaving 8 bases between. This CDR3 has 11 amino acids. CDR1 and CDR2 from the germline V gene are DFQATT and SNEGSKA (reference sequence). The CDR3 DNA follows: TGCAGTGGAAAAGCGTACAATGAGCAGTTCTTC. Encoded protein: CSGKAYNEQFF.

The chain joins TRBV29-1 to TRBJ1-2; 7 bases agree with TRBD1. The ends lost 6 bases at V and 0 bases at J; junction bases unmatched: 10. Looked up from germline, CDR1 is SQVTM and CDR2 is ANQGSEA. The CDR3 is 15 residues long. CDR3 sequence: CSVVSGTVSNYGYTF. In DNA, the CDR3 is TGCAGCGTGGTTTCCGGGACAGTGTCTAACTATGGCTACACCTTC.

CDR3 nucleotide sequence: TGCGCCAGCAGTTGGGGGACCGGACAGCCACACTACACTGAAGCTTTCTTT. It specifies CASSWGTGQPHYTEAFF. The V call is TRBV5-1, the J call TRBJ1-1; a possible D gene is TRBD1 (6 bases). From germline, CDR1 is SGHRS and CDR2 YFSETQ. This CDR3 comprises 17 residues. Trimming removed 5 bases from V and 3 bases from J, with 23 bases in between.

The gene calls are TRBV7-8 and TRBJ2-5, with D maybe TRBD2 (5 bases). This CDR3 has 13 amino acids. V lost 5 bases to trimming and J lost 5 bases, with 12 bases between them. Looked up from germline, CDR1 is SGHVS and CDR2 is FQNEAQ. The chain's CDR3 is CASSPGRGETQYF. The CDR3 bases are TGTGCCAGCAGCCCCGGACGCGGGGAGACCCAGTACTTC.